This section outlines one TCR beta chain sequence together with its context. The data were taken from a study of blood T cell repertoires in COVID-19. About the study: Acute and convalescent COVID-19 samples came from the United States, Italy and Spain.

This CDR3 is built from 15 residues. The germline CDR1 and CDR2 sequences are ENHRY and SYGVKD. V lost 3 bases and J 7 bases, leaving 16 bases between the germline ends. The assay was immunoSEQ multiplex PCR, and TCRdb's table has in-frame clones only and misses some. The table lists roughly 120,000 clones, 80% to 90% of them singletons. The clonotype comes from a man aged 65-85 years who had recovered from COVID-19. The sample consisted of peripheral blood. The chain employs TRBV10-3 and TRBJ1-5, with a tentative D call TRBD1 (6 bases). CDR3 bases: TGTGCCATCAGTGACCACGGACAGATAAACCAGCCCCAGCATTTT. Protein product: CAISDHGQINQPQHF.